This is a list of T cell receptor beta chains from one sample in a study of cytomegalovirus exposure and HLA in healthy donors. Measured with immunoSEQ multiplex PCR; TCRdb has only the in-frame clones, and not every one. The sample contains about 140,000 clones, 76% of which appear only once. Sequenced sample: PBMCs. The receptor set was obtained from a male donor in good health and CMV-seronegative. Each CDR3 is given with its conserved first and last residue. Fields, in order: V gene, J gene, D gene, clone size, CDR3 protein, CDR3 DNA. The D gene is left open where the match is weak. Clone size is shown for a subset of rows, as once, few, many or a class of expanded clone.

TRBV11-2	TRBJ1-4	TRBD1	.	CASSLVGTGGGRREKLFF	TGTGCCAGCAGCTTAGTCGGGACAGGGGGCGGGAGGAGGGAAAAACTGTTTTTT
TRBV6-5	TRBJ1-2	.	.	CASTSTGKGGYTF	TGTGCCAGCACCTCAACAGGGAAGGGTGGCTACACCTTC
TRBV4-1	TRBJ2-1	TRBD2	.	CASSQFGTSGAAMDEQFF	TGCGCCAGCAGCCAATTCGGGACTAGCGGGGCCGCTATGGATGAGCAGTTCTTC
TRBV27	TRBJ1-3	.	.	CASSAGLPNTIYF	TGTGCCAGCAGTGCGGGACTGCCGAACACCATATATTTT
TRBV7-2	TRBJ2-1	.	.	CASSETSEQFF	TGTGCCAGCAGCGAGACAAGTGAGCAGTTCTTC
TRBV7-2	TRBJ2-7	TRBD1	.	CASSLAGQVYEQYF	TGTGCCAGCAGCTTAGCGGGACAGGTATACGAGCAGTACTTC
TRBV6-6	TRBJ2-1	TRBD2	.	CASSRGLAGEDEQFF	TGTGCCAGCAGCCGGGGACTAGCGGGAGAAGATGAGCAGTTCTTC
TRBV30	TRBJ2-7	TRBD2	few	CAWSLLASSGEQYF	TGTGCCTGGAGCTTACTAGCGTCTTCCGGGGAGCAGTACTTC
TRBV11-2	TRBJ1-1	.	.	CASSPGTAMNTEAFF	TGTGCCAGCAGCCCTGGCACAGCCATGAACACTGAAGCTTTCTTT
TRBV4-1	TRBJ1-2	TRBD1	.	CASSRTLPRDSRDYGYTF	TGCGCCAGCAGCCGTACCCTACCCCGGGACAGTAGGGACTATGGCTACACCTTC
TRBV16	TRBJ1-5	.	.	CASSPGRGAQPQHF	TGTGCCAGCAGCCCGGGGAGGGGGGCTCAGCCCCAGCATTTT
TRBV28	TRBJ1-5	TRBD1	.	CASIPPGQNNQPQHF	TGTGCCAGCATCCCCCCGGGACAGAATAATCAGCCCCAGCATTTT
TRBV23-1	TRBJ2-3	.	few	CASSQRRTPQSTDTQYF	TGCGCCAGCAGTCAACGTAGGACACCCCAAAGCACAGATACGCAGTATTTT
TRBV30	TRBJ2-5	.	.	CAWGGGFQETQYF	TGTGCCTGGGGGGGAGGATTCCAAGAGACCCAGTACTTC
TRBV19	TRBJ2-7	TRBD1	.	CAPPNRGQDEQYF	TGTGCCCCTCCCAACAGGGGGCAAGACGAGCAGTACTTC
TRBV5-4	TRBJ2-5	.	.	CASSLFGTGQETQYF	TGTGCCAGCAGCTTGTTCGGTACCGGGCAAGAGACCCAGTACTTC
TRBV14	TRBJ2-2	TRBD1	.	CASSQGPPWTGATGELFF	TGTGCCAGCAGCCAAGGGCCCCCTTGGACAGGAGCCACCGGGGAGCTGTTTTTT
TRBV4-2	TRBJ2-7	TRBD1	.	CASSPGQGADEQYF	TGTGCCAGCAGCCCTGGACAGGGGGCGGACGAGCAGTACTTC
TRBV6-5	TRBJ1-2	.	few	CASSPDLQGYGYTF	TGTGCCAGCAGTCCGGACCTCCAGGGGTATGGCTACACCTTC
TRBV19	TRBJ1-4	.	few	CASTRRGRGEKLFF	TGTGCCAGTACCCGGCGGGGTAGGGGTGAAAAACTGTTTTTT
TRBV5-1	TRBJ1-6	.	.	CASSPGEGWNSPLHF	TGCGCCAGCAGCCCCGGGGAAGGGTGGAATTCACCCCTCCACTTT
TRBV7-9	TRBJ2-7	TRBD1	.	CASSLRDRPYEQYF	TGTGCCAGCAGCTTGAGGGACAGGCCCTACGAGCAGTACTTC
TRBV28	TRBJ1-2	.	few	CASSRGGTGGYTF	TGTGCCAGCAGTCGAGGGGGAACTGGTGGCTACACCTTC
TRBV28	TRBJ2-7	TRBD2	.	CASTPGGAEQYF	TGTGCCAGCACTCCGGGGGGGGCCGAGCAGTACTTC
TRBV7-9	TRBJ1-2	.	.	CSSSLVREMVGYTF	TGTTCCAGCAGCTTAGTCAGGGAAATGGTTGGCTACACCTTC
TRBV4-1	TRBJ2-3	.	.	CASSPVESTDTQYF	TGCGCCAGCAGCCCGGTTGAGAGCACAGATACGCAGTATTTT
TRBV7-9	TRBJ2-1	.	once	CASSLVTRPEDNEQFF	TGTGCCAGCAGCTTAGTGACTCGACCGGAAGACAATGAGCAGTTCTTC
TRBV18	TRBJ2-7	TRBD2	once	CASSSGTSDCEQYF	TGTGCCAGCTCATCCGGGACTAGCGACTGCGAGCAGTACTTC
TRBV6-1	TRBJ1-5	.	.	CASSGFSPSGNQPQHF	TGTGCCAGCAGTGGCTTTAGCCCCAGTGGCAATCAGCCCCAGCATTTT
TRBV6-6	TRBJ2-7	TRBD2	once	CASRQGLAGGPGEQYF	TGTGCCAGCAGGCAAGGACTAGCGGGAGGGCCGGGCGAGCAGTACTTC
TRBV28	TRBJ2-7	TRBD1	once	CASSLDTGALPSYEQYF	TGTGCCAGCAGTTTAGATACAGGGGCCCTTCCTTCCTACGAGCAGTACTTC
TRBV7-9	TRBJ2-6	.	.	CASSPQTVSGANVLTF	TGTGCCAGCAGCCCCCAGACAGTTTCTGGGGCCAACGTCCTGACTTTC
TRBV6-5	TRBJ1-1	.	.	CASTNGVGGTEAFF	TGTGCCAGCACCAACGGGGTAGGGGGCACTGAAGCTTTCTTT
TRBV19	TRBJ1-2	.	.	CASSPGHGSLNYGYTF	TGTGCCAGTAGCCCCGGACACGGTTCACTTAACTATGGCTACACCTTC
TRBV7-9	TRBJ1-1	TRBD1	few	CASSLRQGAFEAFF	TGTGCCAGCAGCTTACGGCAGGGGGCATTTGAAGCTTTCTTT
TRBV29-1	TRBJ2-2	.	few	CSGQVRGELFF	TGCAGCGGACAGGTTCGGGGGGAGCTGTTTTTT
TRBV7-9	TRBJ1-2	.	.	CASSLVANYGYTF	TGTGCCAGCAGCTTAGTGGCCAACTATGGCTACACCTTC
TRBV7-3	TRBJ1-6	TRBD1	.	CASSSDRGSSPLHF	TGTGCCAGCAGTTCGGACAGGGGTAGCTCACCCCTCCACTTT
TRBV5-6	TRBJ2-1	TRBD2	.	CASSWRGLAGDNEQFF	TGTGCCAGCAGCTGGAGGGGACTAGCGGGGGACAATGAGCAGTTCTTC
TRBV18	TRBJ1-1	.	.	CASSPNPRNTEAFF	TGTGCCAGCTCACCCAACCCGCGGAACACTGAAGCTTTCTTT
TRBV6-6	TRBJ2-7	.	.	CASRHGGVNDYEQYF	TGTGCCAGCAGACACGGGGGTGTAAACGACTACGAGCAGTACTTC
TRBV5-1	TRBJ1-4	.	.	CASSLAGGVNEKLFF	TGCGCCAGCAGCTTGGCCGGAGGGGTTAATGAAAAACTGTTTTTT
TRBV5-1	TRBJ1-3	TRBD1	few	CASSLGDSAGGTIYF	TGCGCCAGCAGCTTGGGGGACAGTGCAGGCGGCACCATATATTTT
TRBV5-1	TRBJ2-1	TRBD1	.	CASSAQGQGASNEQFF	TGCGCCAGCAGCGCCCAGGGTCAGGGGGCAAGCAATGAGCAGTTCTTC
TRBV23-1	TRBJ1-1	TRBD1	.	CASSLLGTGDTEAFF	TGCGCCAGCAGTCTACTAGGGACAGGGGACACTGAAGCTTTCTTT
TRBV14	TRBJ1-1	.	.	CASSPYTEAFF	TGTGCCAGCAGCCCTTACACTGAAGCTTTCTTT
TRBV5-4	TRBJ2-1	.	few	CASTQRGEGSYNEQFF	TGTGCCAGCACCCAGAGGGGGGAGGGGTCCTACAATGAGCAGTTCTTC
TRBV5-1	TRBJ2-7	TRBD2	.	CASSPSGSYEQYF	TGCGCCAGCAGCCCTAGCGGCTCCTACGAGCAGTACTTC